The clone carrying this TCR beta chain has a handful of counts. TCRdb fed the PCR reads into MiXCR, producing one record per CDR3 protein. The repertoire holds about 97,000 distinct CDR3 sequences, around 56% seen once, with over 10% in the top ten. The sample originates from a study of CDR3 diversity in severe acne. The CDR3 loop spans 16 amino acids. The germline CDR1 and CDR2 sequences are PRHDT and FYEKMQ (reference sequence). V gave up 5 bases and J gave up 3 bases, with 19 bases separating them. V gene TRBV13 combines with J gene TRBJ2-5; D unclear. The clonotype comes from a male donor with acne. The sequencing input was blood. The CDR3 is CASSRTDAPEKETQYF. The CDR3 DNA reads TGTGCCAGCAGCCGTACGGACGCCCCTGAAAAAGAGACCCAGTACTTC.